This TCR beta chain was identified during a study of post-analysis software for immune sequencing data. Study information: Relapsing-remitting, secondary progressive and progressive-relapsing courses of multiple sclerosis were included.

Each TCR beta cDNA library carried unique molecular identifiers. From approximately 1 to 10 million T cells, around 500,000 cDNA molecules were obtained. TCRdb reanalysed the PCR reads using MiXCR and keeps one entry per CDR3 protein. The table includes about 800,000 distinct CDR3 sequences, 30% detected once. There are 15 residues in the CDR3. With 3 bases removed from V and 7 bases from J, the gap between germline ends came to 17 bases. Per germline, CDR1 SGHTA and CDR2 FQGNSA. As regards this clonotype: The antigen is not known.

Study outcomes and limitations: With F measure, samples from one preparation batch clustered together strongly. Comparison with controls showed significantly lower normalized Chao1 diversity in multiple sclerosis patients. In patients, about 5 TRBV segments were more frequent than in controls, with TRBV5-6, TRBV5-1 and TRBV20-1 among them.

The sample consisted of blood. The chain joins TRBV7-2 to TRBJ2-3, with D unclear. This TCR was recovered from a girl aged 5-17 years with multiple sclerosis. The CDR3 spells CASSLWGSSGNTQYF. CDR3 sequence (DNA): TGTGCCAGCAGCTTGTGGGGAAGTTCCGGCAATACGCAGTATTTT.